The 28 T cell receptor beta chains presented below share a single source sample, sequenced in a study of blood T cell repertoires in COVID-19. Clones were sequenced by immunoSEQ multiplex PCR, and TCRdb holds only the in-frame ones, with some missing. This repertoire shows 250,000 to 300,000 clones, under 90% found once; its top ten account for 2.2%. Sequenced material: peripheral blood. The receptor source for this set is a man aged 45 to 65 with acute or convalescent COVID-19.

The chain carries TRBV5-6 and TRBJ1-1, with D possibly TRBD1 on 5 matching bases. The CDR3 length is 17 residues. CDR1 SGHDT and CDR2 YYEEEE come from the germline V gene. V was clipped by 1 base and J by 5 bases, with 21 bases between them. The CDR3 spells CASSLTPFEQVTTEAFF. CDR3 bases: TGTGCCAGCAGCTTGACCCCGTTCGAACAGGTGACAACTGAAGCTTTCTTT.

The V and J genes are TRBV11-2 and TRBJ2-1, with a tentative D call TRBD2 (5 bases). The CDR3 sequence is 16 residues long. Germline CDR1 SGHAT, CDR2 FQNNGV. V was trimmed by 4 bases and J by 2 bases, leaving 15 bases between them. CDR3 coding DNA: TGTGCCAGCAGCTCCATGAGGGTATCGCCCTACAATGAGCAGTTCTTC. Translating it yields CASSSMRVSPYNEQFF.

The chain joins TRBV12-3 or TRBV12-4 to TRBJ2-1; D is perhaps TRBD1 (6 bases). Deletions cut 8 bases from V and 4 bases from J, with 12 bases between. The CDR3 runs 13 residues. CDR3 sequence reads: CASLGGTYNEQFF. CDR3 DNA sequence: TGTGCCAGCCTAGGGGGAACGTACAATGAGCAGTTCTTC.

This sequence joins TRBV29-1 and TRBJ2-3; possible D gene TRBD2, 5 bases. The germline V and J ends were trimmed by 6 bases and 0 bases, with 16 bases remaining between them. CDR1 and CDR2 from the germline V gene are SQVTM and ANQGSEA. This CDR3 spans 15 amino acids. The CDR3 region has the DNA TGCAGCGTAAAACCGGGAATGACTAGCACAGATACGCAGTATTTT. Its translation: CSVKPGMTSTDTQYF.

The genes are TRBV6-5 and TRBJ1-1; D uncertain. This CDR3 is 15 amino acids long. V lost 0 bases and J lost 5, with 13 bases in between. The germline gives CDR1 MNHEY, CDR2 SVGAGI. CDR3 bases: TGTGCCAGCAGTTACTCGAATAAGGAGGGTACTGAAGCTTTCTTT. It codes for CASSYSNKEGTEAFF.

V gene TRBV2 combines with J gene TRBJ2-2; D remains unclear. The V gene lost 6 bases and the J gene lost 3 bases, with 8 bases spanning the gap. From germline, CDR1 is SNHLY and CDR2 FYNNEI. This CDR3 comprises 13 residues. In DNA form, the CDR3 reads TGTGCCAGCAGGCGGTCTTACACCGGGGAGCTGTTTTTT. Residues: CASRRSYTGELFF. Based on the CDR3 plus reference TRBV2 and TRBJ2-2, the full variable domain is EPEVTQTPSHQVTQMGQEVILRCVPISNHLYFYWYRQILGQKVEFLVSFYNNEISEKSEIFDDQFSVERPDGSNFTLKIRSTKLEDSAMYFCASRRSYTGELFFGEGSRLTVL.

The rearrangement links TRBV30 to TRBJ1-5; 7 nucleotides match TRBD1. Losses at the gene ends were 4 bases for V and 4 bases for J; bases not matched to a gene: 10. Germline loops: CDR1 GTSNPN, CDR2 SVGIG (reference sequence). This CDR3 has 15 amino acids. CDR3 residues: CAWNPRDRGNQPQHF. The CDR3, as DNA: TGTGCCTGGAACCCCCGGGACAGAGGGAATCAGCCCCAGCATTTT. Looking up the rest from reference TRBV30 and TRBJ1-5 gives the full variable domain: SQTIHQWPATLVQPVGSPLSLECTVEGTSNPNLYWYRQAAGRGLQLLFYSVGIGQISSEVPQNLSASRPQDRQFILSSKKLLLSDSGFYLCAWNPRDRGNQPQHFGDGTRLSIL.

The chain couples TRBV5-4 to TRBJ1-1; D might be TRBD1 (5 bases). CDR3 length: 15 amino acids. Germline CDR1 SGHNT, CDR2 YYREEE (reference sequence). The V end lost 4 bases, the J end lost 1 base, and 14 bases lay between the germline ends. The CDR3 spells CASSQIDSQNTEAFF. In DNA form, the CDR3 reads TGTGCCAGCAGCCAAATAGACAGCCAGAACACTGAAGCTTTCTTT.

The chain combines TRBV9 with TRBJ2-2; 7 nucleotides match TRBD1. From germline, CDR1 is SGDLS and CDR2 YYNGEE. CDR3 length: 15 amino acids. With 0 bases clipped from V and 4 bases from J, the junction kept 3 bases outside the gene matches. The CDR3 DNA reads as TGTGCCAGCAGCGTAGTAGGGGGCGGCACCGGGGAGCTGTTTTTT. It specifies CASSVVGGGTGELFF.

The chain recombines TRBV7-9 with TRBJ2-5, with a weak D call TRBD2 (6 bases). Germline V CDR1 and CDR2: SEHNR, FQNEAQ (reference sequence). V shed 4 bases and J shed 0 bases, with 15 bases lying between them. The length of the CDR3 is 16 residues. In DNA form, the CDR3 reads TGTGCCAGCAGCTCTCCGGGGGACTCGTACCAAGAGACCCAGTACTTC. It encodes CASSSPGDSYQETQYF.

The chain employs TRBV29-1 and TRBJ2-5; 7 nucleotides match TRBD2. The CDR3 is 14 amino acids. Germline V lookup: CDR1 SQVTM, CDR2 ANQGSEA. V gave up 6 bases and J gave up 0 bases; unmatched junction bases: 7. The CDR3 DNA is TGCAGCGTGGCCCAGCGGGGCAACCAAGAGACCCAGTACTTC. Translating it yields CSVAQRGNQETQYF.

The rearrangement uses TRBV6-5 and TRBJ1-6, with D unresolved. CDR1 MNHEY and CDR2 SVGAGI come from the germline V gene. Trimming took 10 bases from V and 11 from J, leaving 18 bases between them. The CDR3 is 13 amino acids. The CDR3 spells CATLRLPLTPLHF. The CDR3 DNA sequence: TGTGCCACCCTAAGACTACCCCTAACACCCCTCCACTTT.

The genes are TRBV28 and TRBJ2-7; 8 bases map to TRBD1. The CDR3 totals 15 residues. V gave up 6 bases and J gave up 2 bases; unmatched junction bases: 9. CDR1 is MDHEN and CDR2 is SYDVKM in the germline V gene. The CDR3 nucleotides are TGTGCCAGCAGCCCAGGGACAGGAACTACCTACGAGCAGTACTTC. It codes for CASSPGTGTTYEQYF. Full variable domain (rest looked up from reference TRBV28 and TRBJ2-7): DVKVTQSSRYLVKRTGEKVFLECVQDMDHENMFWYRQDPGLGLRLIYFSYDVKMKEKGDIPEGYSVSREKKERFSLILESASTNQTSMYLCASSPGTGTTYEQYFGPGTRLTVT.

J is TRBJ2-7 and V is TRBV18, with TRBD2 matching over 13 bases. Germline CDR1 is KGHSH and CDR2 is LQKENI. V lost 6 bases to trimming and J lost 2 bases; unmatched junction nucleotides: 10. The CDR3 spans 17 residues. CDR3 coding DNA: TGTGCCAGCTCTCGCCTCGGGACTAGCGGGGAAACCTACGAGCAGTACTTC. It specifies CASSRLGTSGETYEQYF.

This clone showed up many times. V usage is TRBV7-3 and J usage is TRBJ2-7; TRBD1 matches 9 bases. Trimming cost V 4 bases and J 2 bases; bases outside gene matches: 3. CDR3 length: 14 residues. Germline-derived CDR1 and CDR2 are SGHTA and FQGTGA. The CDR3 loop is CASSSGQGPYEQYF. Here the CDR3 DNA reads TGTGCCAGCAGCTCTGGACAGGGGCCCTACGAGCAGTACTTC. The full variable domain, its missing parts supplied by reference TRBV7-3 and TRBJ2-7, is GAGVSQTPSNKVTEKGKYVELRCDPISGHTALYWYRQSLGQGPEFLIYFQGTGAADDSGLPNDRFFAVRPEGSVSTLKIQRTERGDSAVYLCASSSGQGPYEQYFGPGTRLTVT.

The chain uses TRBV25-1 and TRBJ1-1; no reliable D call. The V gene lost 5 bases and the J gene lost 1 base, with 2 bases spanning the gap. This CDR3 is built from 11 residues. CDR1 and CDR2 (germline): MGHDK, SYGVNS. CDR3 in DNA: TGTGCCAGCAGTCAGAACACTGAAGCTTTCTTT. Its translation: CASSQNTEAFF.

CDR3 residues: CASSYGGVRGEQFF. The CDR3 coding sequence is TGTGCCAGCAGTTACGGAGGGGTTAGGGGTGAGCAGTTCTTC. The chain employs TRBV6-5 and TRBJ2-1; a weak D match, TRBD2 (6 bases). Germline CDR1 MNHEY, CDR2 SVGAGI. The CDR3 is made up of 14 amino acids. The V end lost 2 bases, the J end lost 9 bases, and 14 bases lay between the germline ends.

The rearrangement joins TRBV11-3 to TRBJ2-2; D may be TRBD1 (6 bases). Trimming took off 5 bases at V and 6 bases at J, with 13 bases between the two ends. Germline V gene sequence: CDR1 SGHNT, CDR2 YENEEA. CDR3 length equals 14 residues. As DNA, the CDR3 is TGTGCCAGCAGCGCCAGGGGTCTTGCCGGGGAGCTGTTTTTT. Translating it yields CASSARGLAGELFF.

The V and J genes are TRBV3-1 (or the pseudogene TRBV3-2) and TRBJ1-3; D is undetermined. V was trimmed by 4 bases and J by 0 bases, leaving 10 bases between them. The CDR3 contains 15 residues. Per germline, CDR1 LGHDT and CDR2 YNNKEL (reference sequence). The DNA for the CDR3 is TGTGCCAGCAGCCTTAGAGGTTCCTCTGGAAACACCATATATTTT. Amino acids: CASSLRGSSGNTIYF.

This chain uses TRBV12-3 or TRBV12-4 with TRBJ1-2; D gene ambiguous. This CDR3 comprises 13 residues. The V end was cut by 6 bases, the J end by 3 bases, with 11 bases between. In nucleotides, the CDR3 is TGTGCCAGCAGCCTCGGGGTGGACTATGGCTACACCTTC. Its protein is CASSLGVDYGYTF.

This chain links TRBV5-4 with TRBJ2-4; unclear D gene. Germline V gene lookup returns CDR1 SGHNT and CDR2 YYREEE (reference sequence). CDR3 length: 16 amino acids. Trimming took 0 bases from V and 5 from J, leaving 15 bases between them. The CDR3 coding sequence is TGTGCCAGCAGCTTGGTGCCAGCAGAGGTGCAAAACATTCAGTACTTC. Protein product: CASSLVPAEVQNIQYF.

The chain combines TRBV6-5 with TRBJ2-7, with TRBD2 as a possible D gene (5 bases). The V gene lost 7 bases and the J gene lost 5 bases, with 18 bases spanning the gap. The CDR3 has 14 amino acids. Germline assignment: CDR1 MNHEY and CDR2 SVGAGI. The CDR3 DNA reads as TGTGCCAGCAAGGTATCTCCTTGGGAGAACGAGCAGTACTTC. Protein sequence: CASKVSPWENEQYF.

V is TRBV30 and J is TRBJ1-2; tentative D call: TRBD1 (5 bases). The CDR3 is 12 amino acids. V was clipped by 2 bases and J by 7 bases, with 11 bases between them. CDR1 is GTSNPN and CDR2 is SVGIG in the germline V gene (reference sequence). CDR3 DNA: TGTGCCTGGAGTCTAATGGGGGGTGGCTACACCTTC. It encodes CAWSLMGGGYTF.

Concerning this clone itself: At the DNA level, this CDR3 is encoded by other sequences in the same sample as well. The rearrangement uses TRBV3-1 (or the pseudogene TRBV3-2) and TRBJ1-5; D might be TRBD1 (5 bases). The V end was cut by 1 base, the J end by 4 bases, with 8 bases between. The germline CDR1 and CDR2 sequences are LGHDT and YNNKEL (reference sequence). CDR3 length: 14 amino acids. The DNA for the CDR3 is TGTGCCAGCAGCCAAGCTGGGGGGAATCAGCCCCAGCATTTT. As protein: CASSQAGGNQPQHF.

This chain links TRBV10-3 with TRBJ1-1; perhaps TRBD1 as D (6 bases). The length of the CDR3 is 15 residues. V dropped 3 bases and J dropped 5 bases, with 16 bases sitting between them. The germline CDR1 and CDR2 sequences are ENHRY and SYGVKD. The CDR3: CAISELGGRGTEAFF. The CDR3 bases are TGTGCCATCAGTGAATTGGGGGGGCGCGGGACTGAAGCTTTCTTT.

This sequence joins TRBV19 and TRBJ2-2; D is possibly TRBD1 (5 bases). The CDR3 is 17 amino acids. V dropped 8 bases and J dropped 0 bases, with 19 bases sitting between them. CDR1 and CDR2 (germline): LNHDA, SQIVND (reference sequence). For the CDR3, the DNA is TGTGCCAGTTTTATTACAGGCTATCTCCCGAACACCGGGGAGCTGTTTTTT. As protein: CASFITGYLPNTGELFF. Together with reference TRBV19 and TRBJ2-2, the CDR3 gives the full variable domain: DGGITQSPKYLFRKEGQNVTLSCEQNLNHDAMYWYRQDPGQGLRLIYYSQIVNDFQKGDIAEGYSVSREKKESFPLTVTSAQKNPTAFYLCASFITGYLPNTGELFFGEGSRLTVL.

The chain joins TRBV3-1 (or the pseudogene TRBV3-2) to TRBJ2-4; weak D call: TRBD1 (5 bases). There are 14 residues in the CDR3. V lost 4 bases and J 0 bases, leaving 7 bases between the germline ends. Germline CDR1 reads LGHDT; CDR2 reads YNNKEL (reference sequence). CDR3 coding DNA: TGTGCCAGCAGCCTAAGGGGAGCCAAAAACATTCAGTACTTC. Protein: CASSLRGAKNIQYF.

This clone was detected once. J is TRBJ2-5 and V is TRBV7-8, with D possibly being TRBD2 (7 bases). The length of the CDR3 is 15 residues. The germline V gene has CDR1 SGHVS and CDR2 FQNEAQ. V lost 5 bases and J 5 bases, leaving 18 bases between the germline ends. The CDR3 loop reads CASSPIGGAVETQYF. For the CDR3, the DNA is TGTGCCAGCAGCCCGATTGGGGGGGCCGTGGAGACCCAGTACTTC.